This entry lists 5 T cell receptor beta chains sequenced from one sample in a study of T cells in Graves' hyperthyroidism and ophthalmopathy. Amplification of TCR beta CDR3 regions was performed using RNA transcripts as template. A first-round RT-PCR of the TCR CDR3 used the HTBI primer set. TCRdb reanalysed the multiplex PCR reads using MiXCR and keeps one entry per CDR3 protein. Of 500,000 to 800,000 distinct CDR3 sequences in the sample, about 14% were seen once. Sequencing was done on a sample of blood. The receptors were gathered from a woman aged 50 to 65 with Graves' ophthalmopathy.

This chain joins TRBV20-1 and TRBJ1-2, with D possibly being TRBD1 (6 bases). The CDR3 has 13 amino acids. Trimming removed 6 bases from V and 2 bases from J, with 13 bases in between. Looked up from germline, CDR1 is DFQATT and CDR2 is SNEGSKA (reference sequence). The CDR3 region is CSAAPGHNYGYTF. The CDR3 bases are TGCAGTGCCGCCCCGGGACACAACTATGGCTACACCTTC.

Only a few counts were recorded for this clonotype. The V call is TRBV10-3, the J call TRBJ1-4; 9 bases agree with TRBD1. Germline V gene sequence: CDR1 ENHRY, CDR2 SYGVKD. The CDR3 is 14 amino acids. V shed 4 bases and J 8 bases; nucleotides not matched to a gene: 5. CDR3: CAISGTGGAEKLFF. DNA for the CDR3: TGTGCCATCAGTGGAACAGGGGGCGCGGAAAAACTGTTTTTT.

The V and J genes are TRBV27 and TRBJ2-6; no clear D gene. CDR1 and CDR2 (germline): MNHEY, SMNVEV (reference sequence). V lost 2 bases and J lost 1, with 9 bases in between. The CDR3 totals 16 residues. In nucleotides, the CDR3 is TGTGCCAGCAGTTTAAGGTTGGGTTCTGGGGCCAACGTCCTGACTTTC. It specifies CASSLRLGSGANVLTF.

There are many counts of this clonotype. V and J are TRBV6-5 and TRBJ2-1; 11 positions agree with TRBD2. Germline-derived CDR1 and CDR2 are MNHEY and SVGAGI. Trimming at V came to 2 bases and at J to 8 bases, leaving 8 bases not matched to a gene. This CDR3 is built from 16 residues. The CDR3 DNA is TGTGCCAGCAGTTACGTGGTAGCGGGAGGGCTGTATGAGCAGTTCTTC. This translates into CASSYVVAGGLYEQFF.

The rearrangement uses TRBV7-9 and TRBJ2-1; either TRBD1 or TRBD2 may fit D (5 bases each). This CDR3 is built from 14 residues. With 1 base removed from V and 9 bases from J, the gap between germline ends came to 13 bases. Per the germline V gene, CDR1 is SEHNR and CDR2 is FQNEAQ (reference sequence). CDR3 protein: CASSLVGVGGEQFF. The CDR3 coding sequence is TGTGCCAGCAGCTTAGTCGGGGTTGGGGGTGAGCAGTTCTTC.